This record concerns one T cell receptor beta chain sequence. TCRdb's copy holds only in-frame clones and misses some; the assay was immunoSEQ multiplex PCR. This sample has 140,000 to 150,000 clones, with about 93% found just once. This entry is derived from a study of T cell responses to AZD1222 COVID-19 vaccine. Germline assignment: CDR1 SGHDT and CDR2 YYEEEE. The CDR3 is made up of 15 amino acids. The germline V and J ends were trimmed by 0 bases and 0 bases, with 7 bases remaining between them. The sequence derives from an adult in good health. This specimen was peripheral blood, taken on day 0 of AZD1222 vaccination. This chain joins TRBV5-6 and TRBJ1-5; D not resolved. In DNA form, the CDR3 reads TGTGCCAGCAGCTTGGGGCAGTATAGCAATCAGCCCCAGCATTTT. It specifies CASSLGQYSNQPQHF.